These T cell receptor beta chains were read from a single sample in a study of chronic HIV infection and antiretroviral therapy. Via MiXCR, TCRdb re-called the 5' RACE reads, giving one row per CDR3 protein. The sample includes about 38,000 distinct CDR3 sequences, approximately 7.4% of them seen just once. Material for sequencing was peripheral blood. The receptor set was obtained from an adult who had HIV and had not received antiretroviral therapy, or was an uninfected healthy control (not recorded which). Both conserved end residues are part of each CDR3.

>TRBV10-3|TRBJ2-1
CAISDRVDEQFF
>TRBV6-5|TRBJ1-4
CASSPGTRAEKLFF
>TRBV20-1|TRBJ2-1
CSARDPGLSYNEQFF
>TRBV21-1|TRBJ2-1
CASSKVWTSGSYNEQFF
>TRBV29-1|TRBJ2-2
CSVLGLNTGELFF
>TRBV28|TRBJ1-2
CASSPGTGLGGYGYTF
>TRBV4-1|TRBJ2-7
CASSPGSGRSGEQYF
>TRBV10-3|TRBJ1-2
CAISRGGDYGYTF
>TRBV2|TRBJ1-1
CASSVFVAGGAFF
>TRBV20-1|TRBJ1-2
CSPTDNYGYTF
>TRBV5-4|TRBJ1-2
CASSTEGTVSIGYTF
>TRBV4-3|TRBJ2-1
CASSPLGLAGLFF
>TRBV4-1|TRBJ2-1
CASSQDRLAGTYNEQFF
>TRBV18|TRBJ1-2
CASSPPGRVPGYTF
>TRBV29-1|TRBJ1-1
CSVAPPMWVNTEAFF
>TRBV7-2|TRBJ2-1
CASSKVAGSYNEQFF
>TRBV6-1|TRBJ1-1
CASGGVQAFF
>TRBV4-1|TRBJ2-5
CASSTGGWETQYF
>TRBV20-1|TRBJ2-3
CSARDPWATDTQYF
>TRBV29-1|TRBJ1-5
CSVAGSNQPQHF
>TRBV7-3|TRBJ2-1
CASSLSGNSYNEQFF
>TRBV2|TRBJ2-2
CASNNGVPTGELFF
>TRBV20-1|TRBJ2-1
CSARDTSEGVLYNEQFF
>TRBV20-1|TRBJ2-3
CSATAETSTDTQYF
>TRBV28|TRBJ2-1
CATAGGAVFNEQFF
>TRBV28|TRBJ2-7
CASSIIYRFGSAGSYEQYF
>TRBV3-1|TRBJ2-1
CASSQGLADNEQFF
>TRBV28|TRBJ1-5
CASSLWGREGNQPQHF
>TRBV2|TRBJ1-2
CASSEPGQGVVNYGYTF
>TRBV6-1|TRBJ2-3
CAASGLENKDTQYF
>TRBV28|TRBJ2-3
CASTSTDTQYF
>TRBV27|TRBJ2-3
CASNGMGDTQYF
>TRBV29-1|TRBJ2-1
CSVPVRDRSYNEQFF
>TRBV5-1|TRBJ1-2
CASSPGRQLSSYGYTF
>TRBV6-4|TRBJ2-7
CASRSGGRAYEQYF
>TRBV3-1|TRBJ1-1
CASSPAGGNTEAFF
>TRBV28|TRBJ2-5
CASSPYSPNKETQYF
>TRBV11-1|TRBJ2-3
CASSPHPPDTQYF
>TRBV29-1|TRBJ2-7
CSVSRRLAGVGEQYF
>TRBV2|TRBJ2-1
CASLSGGLAWFF
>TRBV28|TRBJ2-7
CASRSAGATPTYEQYF
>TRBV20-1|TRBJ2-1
CSARDRGEGYLGNEQFF
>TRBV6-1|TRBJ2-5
CASSDTGNSQETQYF
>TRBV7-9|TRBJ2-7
CASSLAEPEDEQYF
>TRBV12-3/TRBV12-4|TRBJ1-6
CASSLVGSPLHF
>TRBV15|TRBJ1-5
CATSTSTEAYSNQPQHF